Each of the 15 T cell receptor beta chains below was sequenced from the same sample in a study of T cells after yellow fever vaccination. TCRdb used MiXCR to reprocess the 5' RACE reads, holding one entry per CDR3 protein. The data hold hundreds of thousands of distinct CDR3 sequences, with roughly 14% observed a single time. The sequencing used PBMCs, collected on the day of the yellow fever booster vaccination. The receptor set was obtained from a man aged 30 to 39 who received the YFV17D yellow fever vaccine.

This clonotype was seen more than once but under ten times. The V call is TRBV5-6, the J call TRBJ2-3; D is possibly TRBD1 (5 bases). V was pared by 7 bases and J by 8 bases, with 11 bases between. Germline loops: CDR1 SGHDT, CDR2 YYEEEE. CDR3 length: 11 residues. This CDR3 is CASGAARTQYF. DNA for the CDR3: TGTGCCAGCGGGGCGGCTCGTACGCAGTATTTT.

Concerning this clonotype itself: At one boundary the junction diverges from the germline segment, which might be a read error. The CDR3 protein is CASSGRTGGTLHYEKYF. The CDR3 DNA reads TGCGCCAGCAGCGGCAGGACAGGGGGTACACTCCATTACGAGAAGTACTTC. The chain uses TRBV5-1 and TRBJ2-7; TRBD1 aligns across 10 bases. The CDR3 is 17 residues long. The germline CDR1 and CDR2 sequences are SGHRS and YFSETQ.

This clonotype was picked up a small number of times. V and J are TRBV7-2 and TRBJ2-7; 7 bases are a match to TRBD2. CDR1 is SGHTA, CDR2 FQGNSA, per germline. The CDR3 sequence is 16 residues long. V was clipped by 4 bases and J by 5 bases; unmatched bases: 14. CDR3 in DNA: TGTGCCAGCAGCTCCGTTTCGGCGGGAGTGGGGAACGAGCAGTACTTC. It specifies CASSSVSAGVGNEQYF.

This clonotype was counted a few times. The chain employs TRBV6-5 and TRBJ2-5, with D maybe TRBD2 (6 bases). The germline V and J ends were trimmed by 0 bases and 2 bases, with 16 bases remaining between them. CDR3 size: 17 residues. In germline, CDR1 is MNHEY, CDR2 SVGAGI. The CDR3 DNA sequence: TGTGCCAGCAGTTACTCTGTGGGACTCCCCATTCAAGAGACCCAGTACTTC. Protein: CASSYSVGLPIQETQYF.

V is TRBV20-1 and J is TRBJ2-7; TRBD2 agrees at 10 bases. Unmatched junction bases numbered 7, after V lost 5 bases and J lost 6 bases. The germline gives CDR1 DFQATT, CDR2 SNEGSKA (reference sequence). CDR3 length: 13 residues. Here the CDR3 DNA reads TGCAGTGCTCGAACTAGCGGGACCCTCGAGCAGTACTTC. Its translation is CSARTSGTLEQYF.

The gene calls are TRBV11-2 and TRBJ2-2; 11 positions match TRBD2. Germline loops: CDR1 SGHAT, CDR2 FQNNGV. Unmatched junction bases numbered 4, after V lost 5 bases and J lost 5 bases. The CDR3 extends over 15 amino acids. The DNA of the CDR3 is TGTGCCAGCAGCGCGGGACTAGCGGTGACCGGGGAGCTGTTTTTT. It codes for CASSAGLAVTGELFF.

The chain carries TRBV20-1 and TRBJ2-3; D gene uncertain. Germline V gene sequence: CDR1 DFQATT, CDR2 SNEGSKA (reference sequence). Trimming left V 3 bases short and J 2 bases short, with 6 bases between. This CDR3 is built from 12 residues. The CDR3 DNA reads TGCAGTGCTAGTAGAGCCACAGATACGCAGTATTTT. Translation: CSASRATDTQYF.

CDR3 sequence reads: CASSSAAASSYEQYF. CDR3 coding DNA: TGTGCCAGCAGCTCCGCCGCGGCGAGCTCGTACGAGCAGTACTTC. The chain joins TRBV7-2 to TRBJ2-7; D ambiguous. V lost 4 bases, J lost 4 bases, and 17 bases lay in between. The length of the CDR3 is 15 residues. In germline, CDR1 is SGHTA, CDR2 FQGNSA.

This clonotype was counted only a few times. CDR3 loop: CASSVEAASDTQYF. The CDR3 DNA is TGTGCCAGCAGCGTCGAAGCCGCATCAGATACGCAGTATTTT. The chain carries TRBV9 and TRBJ2-3; D unresolved. Looked up from germline, CDR1 is SGDLS and CDR2 is YYNGEE. This CDR3 is 14 amino acids long. Trimming took 2 bases from V and 4 from J, leaving 11 bases between them.

The gene calls are TRBV5-1 and TRBJ2-3; 12 bases line up with TRBD1. CDR1 and CDR2 from the germline V gene are SGHRS and YFSETQ. J was trimmed by 7 bases and V by 3 bases; bases with no gene match: 6. This CDR3 is built from 15 residues. This CDR3 reads CASSSGTGGLNTQYF. CDR3 bases: TGCGCCAGCAGCTCTGGGACAGGGGGCCTGAATACGCAGTATTTT.

The chain recombines TRBV20-1 with TRBJ2-7; no definite D call. The CDR3 totals 13 residues. Trimming removed 8 bases at V and 0 bases at J, with 14 bases between. Germline CDR1 DFQATT, CDR2 SNEGSKA (reference sequence). The DNA for the CDR3 is TGCAGTCCTCGGAAACCCAGCTCCTACGAGCAGTACTTC. This gives the protein CSPRKPSSYEQYF.

In regard to this clonotype: At one boundary the junction diverges from the germline segment, which might be a read error. J is TRBJ2-4 and V is TRBV6-1, with 9 nucleotides matching TRBD2. The CDR3 consists of 14 residues. Germline assignment: CDR1 MNHNS and CDR2 SASEGT. The CDR3 region is CASRASGEGDIQYF. The DNA of the CDR3 is TGTGCAAGCAGGGCTAGCGGGGAGGGAGACATTCAGTACTTC.

Comment on this clonotype: Just one base apart from a much larger clone, this may be a read error. The V gene is TRBV29-1, the J gene TRBJ2-3; D ambiguous. The germline V gene has CDR1 SQVTM and CDR2 ANQGSEA. V lost 1 base, J lost 2 bases, and 4 bases lay in between. CDR3 length: 12 residues. CDR3: CSVEAATDTQYF. CDR3 sequence (DNA): TGCAGCGTTGAAGCGGCCACAGATACGCAGTATTTT.

This sequence joins TRBV5-1 and TRBJ2-1; D may be TRBD2 (6 bases). Germline CDR1 SGHRS, CDR2 YFSETQ. The length of the CDR3 is 14 residues. V was cut by 0 bases and J by 8 bases, with 12 bases left in between. Here the CDR3 reads CASSLVSSAYEQFF. The CDR3 bases are TGCGCCAGCAGCTTGGTTTCTAGCGCCTATGAGCAGTTCTTC.

The rearrangement links TRBV18 to TRBJ2-7; D remains ambiguous. Germline V gene sequence: CDR1 KGHSH, CDR2 LQKENI. Trimming cost V 6 bases and J 8 bases, with 17 bases left between them. The CDR3 sequence is 13 residues long. The CDR3 protein is CASSSPVTAQQYF. CDR3 nucleotide sequence: TGTGCCAGCTCTTCTCCGGTCACGGCCCAGCAGTACTTC.